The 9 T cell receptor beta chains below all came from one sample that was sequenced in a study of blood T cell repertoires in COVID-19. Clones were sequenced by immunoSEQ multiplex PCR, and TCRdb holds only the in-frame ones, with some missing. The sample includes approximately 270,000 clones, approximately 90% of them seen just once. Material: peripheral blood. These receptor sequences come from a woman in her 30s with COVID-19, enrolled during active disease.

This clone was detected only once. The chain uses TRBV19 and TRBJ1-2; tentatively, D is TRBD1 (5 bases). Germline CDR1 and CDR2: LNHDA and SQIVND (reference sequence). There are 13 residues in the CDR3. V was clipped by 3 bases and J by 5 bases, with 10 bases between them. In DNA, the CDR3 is TGTGCCAGTAGTATGGGGCGGGAGTATGGCTACACCTTC. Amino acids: CASSMGREYGYTF.

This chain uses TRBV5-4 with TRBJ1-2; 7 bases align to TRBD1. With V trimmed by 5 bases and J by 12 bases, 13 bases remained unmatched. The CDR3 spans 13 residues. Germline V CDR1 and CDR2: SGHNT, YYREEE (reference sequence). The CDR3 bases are TGTGCCAGCAGATCTTCGCGGGACAGTGGAAACACCTTC. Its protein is CASRSSRDSGNTF.

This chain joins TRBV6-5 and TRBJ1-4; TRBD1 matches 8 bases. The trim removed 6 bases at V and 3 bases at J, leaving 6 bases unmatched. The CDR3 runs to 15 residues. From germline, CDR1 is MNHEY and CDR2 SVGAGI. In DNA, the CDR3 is TGTGCCAGCAGCCGACAGGGGCGGTCTAATGAAAAACTGTTTTTT. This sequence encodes CASSRQGRSNEKLFF.

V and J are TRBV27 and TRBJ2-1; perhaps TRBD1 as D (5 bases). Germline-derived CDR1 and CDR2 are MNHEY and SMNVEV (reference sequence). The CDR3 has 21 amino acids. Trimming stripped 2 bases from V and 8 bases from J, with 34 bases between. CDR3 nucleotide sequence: TGTGCCAGCAGTTTAATGAGAGTTGACTTCACCTCACGCATTGAAGGGGATGAGCAGTTCTTC. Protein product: CASSLMRVDFTSRIEGDEQFF.

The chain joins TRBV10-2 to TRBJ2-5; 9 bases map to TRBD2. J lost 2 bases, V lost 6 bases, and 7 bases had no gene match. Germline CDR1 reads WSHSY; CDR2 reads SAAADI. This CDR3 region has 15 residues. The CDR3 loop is CASRQTSGIQETQYF. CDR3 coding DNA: TGCGCCAGCAGGCAGACTAGCGGAATTCAAGAGACCCAGTACTTC.

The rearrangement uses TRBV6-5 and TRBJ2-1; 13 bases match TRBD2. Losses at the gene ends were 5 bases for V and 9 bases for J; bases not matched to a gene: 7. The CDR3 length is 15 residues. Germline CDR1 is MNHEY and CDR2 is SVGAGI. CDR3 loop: CASSPTSGGAGEQFF. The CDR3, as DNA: TGTGCCAGCAGTCCTACTAGCGGGGGGGCCGGTGAGCAGTTCTTC.

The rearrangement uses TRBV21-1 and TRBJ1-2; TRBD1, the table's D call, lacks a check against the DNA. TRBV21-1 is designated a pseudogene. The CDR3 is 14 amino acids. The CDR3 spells CASSRTTGVGGYTF. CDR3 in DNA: TGTGCCAGCAGCAGGACCACAGGGGTCGGCGGCTACACCTTC.

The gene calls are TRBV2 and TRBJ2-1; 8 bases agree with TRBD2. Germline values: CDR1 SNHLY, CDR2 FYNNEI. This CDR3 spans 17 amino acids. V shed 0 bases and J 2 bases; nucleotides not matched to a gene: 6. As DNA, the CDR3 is TGTGCCAGCAGTGAAGCGCGGGGGGCGGCGACCTACAATGAGCAGTTCTTC. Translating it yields CASSEARGAATYNEQFF.

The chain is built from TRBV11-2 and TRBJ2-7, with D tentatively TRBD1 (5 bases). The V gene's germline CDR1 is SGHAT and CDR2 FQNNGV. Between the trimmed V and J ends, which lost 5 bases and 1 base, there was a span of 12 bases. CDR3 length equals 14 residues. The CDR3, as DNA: TGTGCCAGCAGCGGGGCTCAGGGATCCTACGAGCAGTACTTC. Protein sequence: CASSGAQGSYEQYF.